The 20 T cell receptor beta chains reported below all come from one sample, sequenced in a study of blood T cell repertoires in COVID-19. Profiling relied on immunoSEQ multiplex PCR, and the TCRdb table lists in-frame clones only, not all of them. The sample shows 200,000 or so clones, around 83% of them seen only once. Source material: PBMCs or T cells enriched from blood (not recorded which). These receptors were collected from a woman aged 40-49 years with acute COVID-19.

The chain uses TRBV29-1 and TRBJ1-2; possibly TRBD1 for D (5 bases). The CDR3 has 12 amino acids. Trimming took off 7 bases at V and 8 bases at J, with 17 bases between the two ends. Germline V gene sequence: CDR1 SQVTM, CDR2 ANQGSEA. The CDR3 loop is CSAEVGDQGYTF. The CDR3 nucleotides are TGCAGCGCCGAGGTAGGGGATCAGGGCTACACCTTC.

V usage is TRBV2 and J usage is TRBJ1-1; 7 bases line up with TRBD1. Germline loops: CDR1 SNHLY, CDR2 FYNNEI. V shed 10 bases, J shed 5 bases, and the junction held 13 bases outside the gene matches. This CDR3 has 14 amino acids. CDR3: CATKSGGWKTEAFF. The DNA for the CDR3 is TGTGCCACGAAATCAGGGGGTTGGAAGACTGAAGCTTTCTTT. The entire variable domain, with the rest obtained from reference TRBV2 and TRBJ1-1, is as follows: EPEVTQTPSHQVTQMGQEVILRCVPISNHLYFYWYRQILGQKVEFLVSFYNNEISEKSEIFDDQFSVERPDGSNFTLKIRSTKLEDSAMYFCATKSGGWKTEAFFGQGTRLTVV.

The genes are TRBV30 and TRBJ2-2; 7 nucleotides line up with TRBD1. Germline V gives CDR1 GTSNPN, CDR2 SVGIG (reference sequence). There are 16 residues in the CDR3. V lost 3 bases and J lost 7; bases outside the gene matches: 14. The CDR3 bases are TGTGCCTGGAGGACCTCTCTCGACAGGGAACGCGGGGAGCTGTTTTTT. It translates to CAWRTSLDRERGELFF. Variable domain in full (rest from reference TRBV30 and TRBJ2-2): SQTIHQWPATLVQPVGSPLSLECTVEGTSNPNLYWYRQAAGRGLQLLFYSVGIGQISSEVPQNLSASRPQDRQFILSSKKLLLSDSGFYLCAWRTSLDRERGELFFGEGSRLTVL.

This rearrangement joins TRBV16 to TRBJ1-2, with TRBD1 matching over 7 bases. The CDR3 has 16 amino acids. The V and J ends lost 4 bases and 0 bases, in that order; junction bases with no gene match: 8. CDR1 and CDR2 from the germline V gene are KGHSY and FQNENV. Here the CDR3 reads CASSRNQQGSNYGYTF. The DNA of the CDR3 is TGTGCCAGCAGCCGCAACCAACAGGGGTCTAACTATGGCTACACCTTC.

J is TRBJ2-1 and V is TRBV3-1 (or the pseudogene TRBV3-2); 7 nucleotides agree with TRBD1. The CDR3 contains 16 residues. V shed 6 bases, J shed 2 bases, and the junction held 10 bases outside the gene matches. Germline-derived CDR1 and CDR2 are LGHDT and YNNKEL (reference sequence). Here the CDR3 DNA reads TGTGCCAGCAGGCGCCCGGGACAGACCGCCTACAATGAGCAGTTCTTC. It translates to CASRRPGQTAYNEQFF.

This rearrangement joins TRBV7-9 to TRBJ1-2; TRBD1 agrees at 9 bases. The trim removed 3 bases at V and 2 bases at J, leaving 4 bases unmatched. Germline V gives CDR1 SEHNR, CDR2 FQNEAQ (reference sequence). CDR3 size: 15 residues. The CDR3 here is CASSFPGTGNYGYTF. In nucleotides, the CDR3 is TGTGCCAGCAGCTTTCCCGGGACAGGGAACTATGGCTACACCTTC.

V gene TRBV5-1 combines with J gene TRBJ2-5; 9 nucleotides match TRBD1. V lost 4 bases and J lost 4; bases outside the gene matches: 5. Per germline, CDR1 SGHRS and CDR2 YFSETQ. The CDR3 is 14 amino acids. CDR3 sequence: CASSPLTGGETQYF. CDR3 in DNA: TGCGCCAGCAGCCCTTTGACAGGGGGAGAGACCCAGTACTTC.

The chain recombines TRBV7-2 with TRBJ1-1; weak D call: TRBD1 (6 bases). The CDR3 length is 15 residues. V was cut by 0 bases and J by 4 bases, with 12 bases left in between. Germline lookup yields CDR1 SGHTA and CDR2 FQGNSA. CDR3 DNA: TGTGCCAGCAGCTTAGCAGGGGGTGCGAGCACTGAAGCTTTCTTT. Protein sequence: CASSLAGGASTEAFF. Full variable domain (rest looked up from reference TRBV7-2 and TRBJ1-1): GAGVSQSPSNKVTEKGKDVELRCDPISGHTALYWYRQSLGQGLEFLIYFQGNSAPDKSGLPSDRFSAERTGGSVSTLTIQRTQQEDSAVYLCASSLAGGASTEAFFGQGTRLTVV.

The chain has TRBV24-1 and TRBJ1-2; D unresolved. CDR1 and CDR2 (germline): KGHDR, SFDVKD. V lost 4 bases and J 8 bases, leaving 13 bases between the germline ends. The CDR3 contains 13 residues. CDR3 loop: CATSDSDSGGYTF. The CDR3 region has the DNA TGTGCCACCAGTGACTCGGATAGCGGAGGCTACACCTTC.

The rearrangement uses TRBV5-1 and TRBJ2-1, with TRBD1 as a possible D gene (5 bases). CDR1 SGHRS and CDR2 YFSETQ come from the germline V gene. This CDR3 is built from 18 residues. The germline V and J ends were trimmed by 0 bases and 4 bases, with 20 bases remaining between them. CDR3 nucleotide sequence: TGCGCCAGCAGCTTGGCCTCAGTTGACAGATGGGGTTACAATGAGCAGTTCTTC. Its translation is CASSLASVDRWGYNEQFF.

The gene calls are TRBV29-1 and TRBJ2-3; the D gene is possibly TRBD1 (6 bases). The CDR3 totals 20 residues. The V end lost 5 bases, the J end lost 0 bases, and 30 bases lay between the germline ends. The germline CDR1 and CDR2 sequences are SQVTM and ANQGSEA. The chain's CDR3 is CSVYLLQGNPPHTSTDTQYF. The CDR3 DNA reads TGCAGCGTTTATCTTTTACAGGGTAATCCCCCCCACACGAGCACAGATACGCAGTATTTT.

V is TRBV18 and J is TRBJ2-1, with TRBD2 matching over 14 bases. This CDR3 comprises 19 residues. With 6 bases clipped from V and 0 bases from J, the junction kept 10 bases outside the gene matches. The V gene's germline CDR1 is KGHSH and CDR2 LQKENI. Written as DNA, the CDR3 is TGTGCCAGCTCCCGACTAGCGGGAGGGCTTACCGTCTCCTACAATGAGCAGTTCTTC. Encoded protein: CASSRLAGGLTVSYNEQFF.

The V call is TRBV4-3, the J call TRBJ1-2; tentatively, D is TRBD1 (6 bases). Germline CDR1 LGHNA, CDR2 YSLEER. Trimming left V 6 bases short and J 5 bases short, with 13 bases between. This CDR3 has 13 residues. The CDR3 loop is CASSRDIGYGYTF. CDR3 nucleotides: TGCGCCAGCAGTCGGGACATCGGATATGGCTACACCTTC.

The chain combines TRBV11-2 with TRBJ2-1, with D perhaps TRBD1 (7 bases). The CDR3 runs to 14 residues. Trimming pared 5 bases from V and 13 bases from J, leaving 21 bases between. Germline CDR1 reads SGHAT; CDR2 reads FQNNGV. The CDR3 DNA sequence: TGTGCCAGCAGCCCCTCTAGGAGGGGGCAATCACAGTTCTTC. Protein product: CASSPSRRGQSQFF.

The J gene is TRBJ2-3, the V gene TRBV4-1, with 9 bases that match TRBD2. V trimming: 0 bases; J trimming: 0 bases; junction bases outside the gene matches: 10. This CDR3 comprises 19 residues. The germline V gene encodes CDR1 MGHRA and CDR2 YSYEKL. The CDR3 DNA sequence: TGCGCCAGCAGCCAAGATACGAGCGGGGGGTACCTTAGCACAGATACGCAGTATTTT. Amino acid sequence: CASSQDTSGGYLSTDTQYF.

The V gene is TRBV29-1, the J gene TRBJ1-2, with TRBD1 as a possible D gene (5 bases). Trimming removed 3 bases from V and 6 bases from J, with 11 bases in between. The CDR3 consists of 12 residues. Germline V gives CDR1 SQVTM, CDR2 ANQGSEA. In DNA, the CDR3 is TGCAGCGTTGAGAGGTTCAGGGATGGCTACACCTTC. Translated, it gives CSVERFRDGYTF.

The chain employs TRBV15 and TRBJ2-3, with TRBD2 matching 7 bases. CDR1 is LNHNV and CDR2 is YYDKDF in the germline V gene (reference sequence). This CDR3 has 16 amino acids. V shed 0 bases and J 4 bases; nucleotides not matched to a gene: 7. Here the CDR3 reads CATSREGGSPSDTQYF. The CDR3 DNA sequence: TGTGCCACCAGCAGAGAAGGCGGGAGCCCCTCAGATACGCAGTATTTT.

On this clone: The junction shows a germline mismatch at one end, possibly a read error. The chain uses TRBV30 and TRBJ1-2; 8 bases are a match to TRBD1. The germline gives CDR1 GTSNPN, CDR2 SVGIG (reference sequence). The CDR3 length is 11 residues. The CDR3 reads CAWNDRGPRLF. The CDR3 DNA follows: TGTGCCTGGAATGACAGGGGACCCCGACTTTTC.

The J gene is TRBJ1-2, the V gene TRBV5-1, with TRBD1 matching over 8 bases. There are 14 residues in the CDR3. Germline CDR1 and CDR2: SGHRS and YFSETQ. V was clipped by 3 bases and J by 8 bases; unmatched bases: 9. The chain's CDR3 is CASSSDGQGGGYTF. For the CDR3, the DNA is TGCGCCAGCAGCTCGGACGGACAGGGCGGGGGCTACACCTTC.

Only one count was recorded for this clone. The chain uses TRBV6-5 and TRBJ1-5, with 10 bases identical to TRBD1. CDR1 is MNHEY, CDR2 SVGAGI, per germline. The CDR3 has 14 amino acids. The J segment lost 6 bases and the V segment lost 6 bases, leaving 5 bases of the junction unmatched. The CDR3 DNA follows: TGTGCCAGCAGAGTGACAGGGGGCGGTCAGCCCCAGCATTTT. Its protein is CASRVTGGGQPQHF.